Below, 8 T cell receptor beta chains from the same sample are listed, as sequenced in a study of brain T cells in children with intractable seizures. Profiling relied on immunoSEQ multiplex PCR, and the TCRdb table lists in-frame clones only, not all of them. Here the sample spans some 62,000 clones, roughly 95% being singletons. Here the sequenced sample was peripheral blood, taken at surgery. These receptor sequences come from a boy less than two years old with focal cortical dysplasia and intractable seizures.

The chain joins TRBV28 to TRBJ1-1; 7 nucleotides agree with TRBD1. The CDR3 totals 13 residues. After removal of 10 bases from V and 2 bases from J, the junction contained 7 bases not matched to a gene. Germline loops: CDR1 MDHEN, CDR2 SYDVKM. The CDR3: CATGGGTNTEAFF. Here the CDR3 DNA reads TGTGCCACAGGGGGGGGGACTAACACTGAAGCTTTCTTT. The full variable domain, with the rest looked up from reference TRBV28 and TRBJ1-1, is DVKVTQSSRYLVKRTGEKVFLECVQDMDHENMFWYRQDPGLGLRLIYFSYDVKMKEKGDIPEGYSVSREKKERFSLILESASTNQTSMYLCATGGGTNTEAFFGQGTRLTVV.

The V call is TRBV24-1, the J call TRBJ2-2; unclear D gene. This CDR3 has 18 amino acids. Between the trimmed V and J ends, which lost 2 bases and 0 bases, there was a span of 15 bases. CDR1 KGHDR and CDR2 SFDVKD come from the germline V gene. The CDR3 coding sequence is TGTGCCACCAGTGATTGGGCCAGGACCGAAACGAACACCGGGGAGCTGTTTTTT. This codes for CATSDWARTETNTGELFF.

This chain joins TRBV7-8 and TRBJ1-6; tentative D call: TRBD1 (6 bases). CDR1 and CDR2 from the germline V gene are SGHVS and FQNEAQ. The CDR3 contains 17 residues. The V end lost 7 bases, the J end lost 3 bases, and 19 bases lay between the germline ends. The CDR3 DNA is TGTGCCAGCATTTCAAACTCGGACAGATTCTATAATTCACCCCTCCACTTT. This sequence encodes CASISNSDRFYNSPLHF.

The chain has TRBV24-1 and TRBJ1-1, with 7 positions matching TRBD1. This CDR3 has 15 amino acids. Germline V lookup: CDR1 KGHDR, CDR2 SFDVKD. The ends lost 4 bases at V and 1 base at J; junction bases unmatched: 5. CDR3 DNA: TGTGCCACCAGTGAAGGGAAGGGGGCGAACACTGAAGCTTTCTTT. Protein sequence: CATSEGKGANTEAFF.

This clone was observed a single time. The gene calls are TRBV25-1 and TRBJ2-1; a weak D match, TRBD2 (6 bases). There are 12 residues in the CDR3. The germline V gene encodes CDR1 MGHDK and CDR2 SYGVNS. Trimming stripped 8 bases from V and 11 bases from J, with 16 bases between. CDR3 DNA sequence: TGTGCCAGCGAATATCCGGGACTTAAGCAGTTCTTC. The encoded protein is CASEYPGLKQFF.

This sequence joins TRBV10-2 and TRBJ2-1; D unclear. V was pared by 7 bases and J by 4 bases, with 11 bases between. The CDR3 is 13 residues long. From germline, CDR1 is WSHSY and CDR2 SAAADI. CDR3 region: CASTAAAYNEQFF. In nucleotides, the CDR3 is TGCGCCAGCACGGCGGCCGCATACAATGAGCAGTTCTTC.

This chain joins TRBV11-3 and TRBJ1-2; no definite D call. This CDR3 is built from 16 residues. Germline CDR1 SGHNT, CDR2 YENEEA. V dropped 1 base and J dropped 0 bases, with 12 bases sitting between them. CDR3 sequence: CASSLAPPGTNYGYTF. As DNA, the CDR3 is TGTGCCAGCAGCTTAGCTCCACCAGGTACTAACTATGGCTACACCTTC.

The chain carries TRBV4-1 and TRBJ2-2; TRBD2 agrees at 8 bases. This CDR3 comprises 16 residues. The trim removed 5 bases at V and 0 bases at J, leaving 5 bases unmatched. Germline V CDR1 and CDR2: MGHRA, YSYEKL. CDR3: CASSSNGGANTGELFF. CDR3 coding DNA: TGCGCCAGCAGCTCTAACGGGGGGGCGAACACCGGGGAGCTGTTTTTT.